A few counts support the clone carrying this T cell receptor (beta chain). Its target is not known. This record comes from a study of CD8 T cells in ankylosing spondylitis. Quantitative 5'-RACE was performed with molecular barcodes, and it yielded the TCR beta libraries. TCRdb re-analysed the 5' RACE reads in MiXCR, keeping a single row per CDR3 protein. The repertoire has around 390,000 distinct CDR3 sequences, about a fifth of them found once; the top ten carry about 16%. Losses at the gene ends were 2 bases for V and 4 bases for J; bases not matched to a gene: 15. Per the germline V gene, CDR1 is WSHSY and CDR2 is SAAADI. The CDR3 runs 18 residues. General study findings and limits: Ankylosing spondylitis blood seemed to carry a telltale TCR beta motif made of under ten highly homologous variants. The clones that were linked to disease were reported to be significantly enriched in matched synovial fluid samples from ankylosing spondylitis patients. Reactive arthritis synovial fluid and blood were previously reported to contain some motif variants.

The sample comprised blood, either unsorted or a sorted T cell fraction (not recorded which). The gene calls are TRBV10-2 and TRBJ2-7, with TRBD2 matching 9 bases. This TCR was sampled from a male donor with ankylosing spondylitis. CDR3: CASSETPLAGVRPYEQYF. The CDR3 nucleotides read TGCGCCAGCAGTGAGACCCCACTAGCGGGTGTACGTCCTTACGAGCAGTACTTC.